Sequencing of this TCR beta chain was carried out in a study of OX40 agonist ivuxolimab in advanced cancers. Study-level information: The treatment was a fully human IgG2 OX40 agonist, ivuxolimab.

Samples were taken at baseline and on day 1 of cycles 4 and 7. Repertoires were generated with immunoSEQ multiplex PCR, while TCRdb's copy carries only in-frame clones and drops some. The data contain under 90,000 clones, around 83% of them seen just once; the ten biggest clones take up over 0.75%. Germline assignment: CDR1 SEHNR and CDR2 FQNEAQ (reference sequence). The ends were cut back, 5 bases at V and 6 bases at J, with 20 bases in the middle. This CDR3 has 15 amino acids. As regards this clone: Its specificity is unknown.

Findings and caveats of the study: Low normalized T-cell clonal expansion was additionally recorded for some nonresponders.

This clonotype was obtained from an adult with an advanced solid tumor such as melanoma, head and neck, liver or kidney cancer. The chain is built from TRBV7-9 and TRBJ2-7; D might be TRBD1 (6 bases). Sequenced material: CD4+ or CD8+ T cells sorted from blood, taken in a trial of the OX40 agonist ivuxolimab. CDR3 in amino acids: CASSKMTGKAPEQYF. The CDR3 nucleotides are TGTGCCAGCAGCAAGATGACAGGAAAAGCTCCCGAGCAGTACTTC.